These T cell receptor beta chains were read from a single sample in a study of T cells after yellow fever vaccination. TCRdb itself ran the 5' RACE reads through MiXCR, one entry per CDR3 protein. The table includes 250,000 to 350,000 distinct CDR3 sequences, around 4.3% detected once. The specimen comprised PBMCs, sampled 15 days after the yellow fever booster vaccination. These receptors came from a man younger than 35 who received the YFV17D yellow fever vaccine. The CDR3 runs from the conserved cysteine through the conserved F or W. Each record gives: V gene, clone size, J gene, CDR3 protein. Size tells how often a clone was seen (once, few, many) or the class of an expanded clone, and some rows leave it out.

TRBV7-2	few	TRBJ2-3	CASSSRRADTQYF
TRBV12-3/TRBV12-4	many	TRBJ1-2	CASSLPTGGGYTF
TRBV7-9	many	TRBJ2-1	CASSLVAGRRGEQFF
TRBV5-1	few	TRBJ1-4	CASSGQGQANEKLFF
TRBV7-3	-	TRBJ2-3	CASSFQVADTQYF
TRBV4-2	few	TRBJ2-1	CASSQTPVEQFF
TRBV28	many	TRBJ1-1	CASSTHGTDTEAFF
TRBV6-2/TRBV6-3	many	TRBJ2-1	CASRVAGGRSNEQFF
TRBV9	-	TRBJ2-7	CASSVFPGFDEQYF
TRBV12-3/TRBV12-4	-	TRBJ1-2	CASNMGQGYGYTF
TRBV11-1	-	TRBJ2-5	CATRPTGSQETQYF
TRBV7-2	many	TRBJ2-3	CASSFSGDTQYF
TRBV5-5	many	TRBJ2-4	CASSLQVLKNIQYF
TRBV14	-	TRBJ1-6	CASSLTWDSPLHF
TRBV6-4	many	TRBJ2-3	CASSVAGGSERTDTQYF
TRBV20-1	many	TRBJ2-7	CSAAQGNEQYF
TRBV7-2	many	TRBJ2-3	CASSRRGLAGGSTDTQYF
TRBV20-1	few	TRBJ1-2	CSAREDTRGTF
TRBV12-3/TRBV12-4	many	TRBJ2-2	CASLLAANTGELFF
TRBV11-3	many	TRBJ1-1	CASSRPVDRSGTNTEAFF
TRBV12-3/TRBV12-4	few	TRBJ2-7	CASSRLTRGGDEQYF
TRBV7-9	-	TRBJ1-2	CASSLVSPGNGYTF
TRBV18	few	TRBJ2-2	CASSRPGTTNTGELFF
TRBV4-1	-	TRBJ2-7	CASSQEWQGGYEQYF
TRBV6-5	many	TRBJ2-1	CASSSSGHNNEQFF
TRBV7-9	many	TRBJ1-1	CASSLGDSEAFF
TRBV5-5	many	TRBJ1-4	CASSPWGTNEKLFF
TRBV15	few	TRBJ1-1	CATKNRQGGYTEAFF
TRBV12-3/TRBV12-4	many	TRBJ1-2	CASSFRGEGYTF
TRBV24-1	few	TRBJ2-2	CATSTGDPNTGELFF
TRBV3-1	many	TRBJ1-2	CASSQDERGYTF
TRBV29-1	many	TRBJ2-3	CSVESYADTQYF
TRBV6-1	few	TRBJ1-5	CASSERTESNQPQHF
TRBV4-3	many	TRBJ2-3	CASSQDRDFYTDTQYF
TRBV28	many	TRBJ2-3	CASSFVTTLDTQYF
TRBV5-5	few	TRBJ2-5	CASSSRDGHRETQYF
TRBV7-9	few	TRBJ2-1	CASSLETAPLDEQFF
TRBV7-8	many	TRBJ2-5	CASVAGGPRETQYF
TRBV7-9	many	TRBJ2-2	CASSSIRTGELFF
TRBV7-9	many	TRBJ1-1	CASSFHGNTEAFF
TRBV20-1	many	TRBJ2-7	CSARVAPSYEQYF
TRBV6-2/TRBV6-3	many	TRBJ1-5	CASSYFETQHF
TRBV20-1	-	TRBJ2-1	CSAPTWAGAGDEQFF
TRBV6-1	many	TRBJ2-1	CASSATEVLLAGGLNEQFF
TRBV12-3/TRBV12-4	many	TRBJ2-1	CASSLASDSYNEQFF
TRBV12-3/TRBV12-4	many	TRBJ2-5	CASSLRGSQETQYF
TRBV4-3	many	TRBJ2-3	CASSQDQNTDGGDTQYF
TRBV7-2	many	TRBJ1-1	CASSPRRTGNEWRTEAFF